These 29 T cell receptor beta chains were sequenced from one sample in a study of breast tumors, draining lymph nodes, adjacent tissues. TCRdb re-called the multiplex PCR reads with MiXCR, one entry per CDR3 protein. The sample has some 120,000 distinct CDR3 sequences; just under 20% are singletons. Axillary draining lymph nodes of breast cancer patients supplied the node samples. Specimen: axillary lymph node tissue. Receptor source: a female donor with breast cancer. Some clones in this sample may be carry-over from other donors' samples.

At least ten counts were recorded for this clonotype. V is TRBV27 and J is TRBJ2-1; possible D gene TRBD2, 7 bases. The CDR3 length is 15 residues. Trimming took 5 bases from V and 9 from J, leaving 20 bases between them. Per germline, CDR1 MNHEY and CDR2 SMNVEV (reference sequence). The CDR3, as DNA: TGTGCCAGCAGTCCCGAGGGGGGAGGGGCGAGTGAGCAGTTCTTC. Translation gives CASSPEGGGASEQFF.

The J gene is TRBJ2-4, the V gene TRBV4-1; no definite D call. Trimming shortened V by 1 base and J by 0 bases, and 13 bases separated the two germline ends. CDR1 is MGHRA, CDR2 YSYEKL, per germline. This CDR3 has 17 residues. The DNA for the CDR3 is TGCGCCAGCAGCCAAGGTCCCCGAAACAGAGCCAAAAACATTCAGTACTTC. Translated, it gives CASSQGPRNRAKNIQYF.

This CDR3 reads CASSEGQDNEKLFF. As DNA, the CDR3 is TGTGCCAGCAGCGAGGGACAGGATAATGAAAAACTGTTTTTT. The chain joins TRBV5-4 to TRBJ1-4, with 8 bases lining up with TRBD1. After removal of 4 bases from V and 4 bases from J, the junction contained 3 bases not matched to a gene. Germline assignment: CDR1 SGHNT and CDR2 YYREEE (reference sequence). CDR3 length: 14 amino acids.

This clonotype was seen repeatedly, ten times or more. This chain joins TRBV6-5 and TRBJ2-5; D uncertain. From germline, CDR1 is MNHEY and CDR2 SVGAGI. V was shortened by 4 bases and J by 5 bases, with 14 bases between the two germline ends. The CDR3 has 14 amino acids. This chain's CDR3 is CASSLAPHVETQYF. CDR3 nucleotide sequence: TGTGCCAGCAGTTTAGCCCCCCACGTCGAGACCCAGTACTTC.

This clonotype showed up many times. The chain is built from TRBV10-3 and TRBJ2-5; 9 bases align to TRBD2. Germline assignment: CDR1 ENHRY and CDR2 SYGVKD. The CDR3 totals 15 residues. Losses at the gene ends were 5 bases for V and 5 bases for J; bases not matched to a gene: 9. The CDR3 nucleotides are TGTGCCATCAGTTCTATAGCGGGGGTCGGGGAGACCCAGTACTTC. Protein: CAISSIAGVGETQYF.

V usage is TRBV7-2 and J usage is TRBJ1-1, with D tentatively TRBD1 (5 bases). The germline CDR1 and CDR2 sequences are SGHTA and FQGNSA. The CDR3 is made up of 13 amino acids. Trimming cost V 5 bases and J 3 bases, with 10 bases left between them. CDR3 residues: CASSPQTDTEAFF. The CDR3 DNA sequence: TGTGCCAGCAGCCCCCAGACAGACACTGAAGCTTTCTTT.

With respect to this clonotype: A much larger clonotype is one base distant, so this may be a read error. The chain links TRBV3-1 to TRBJ1-2; D is undetermined. The V gene's germline CDR1 is LGHDT and CDR2 YNNKEL (reference sequence). This CDR3 has 12 amino acids. The CDR3 region has the DNA TGTGCCGGCAGCCAAGGGCAGGCAGACTACACCTTC. This translates into CAGSQGQADYTF.

This clonotype was seen many times. The chain is built from TRBV7-9 and TRBJ2-1, with a tentative D call TRBD2 (5 bases). V was cut by 0 bases and J by 9 bases, with 9 bases left in between. Germline V gene data show CDR1 as SEHNR and CDR2 as FQNEAQ (reference sequence). This CDR3 region has 13 residues. For the CDR3, the DNA is TGTGCCAGCAGCTTAGCGGCTAGCACTGAGCAGTTCTTC. Amino acids: CASSLAASTEQFF.

Comments on this clonotype: A much larger clone lies one base from this, so it may be a read error. The chain couples TRBV6-6 to TRBJ2-2; D perhaps matches TRBD2 (6 bases). CDR1 MNHNY and CDR2 SVGAGI come from the germline V gene (reference sequence). This CDR3 is 12 amino acids long. CDR3 coding DNA: TGTGCCAGCAGTTATTTCACCGGGGGGCTGTTTTTT. Protein sequence: CASSYFTGGLFF.

At least ten counts were recorded for this clonotype. This chain connects TRBV5-5 to TRBJ2-7; perhaps TRBD1 as D (5 bases). V was pared by 0 bases and J by 3 bases, with 13 bases between. There are 15 residues in the CDR3. CDR1 is SGHKS and CDR2 is YYEKEE in the germline V gene (reference sequence). The CDR3 loop reads CASSLVGPRSYEQYF. As DNA, the CDR3 is TGTGCCAGCAGCTTGGTGGGGCCAAGGAGCTACGAGCAGTACTTC.

Points on this clonotype: The CDR3 ends on some other residue instead of the conserved phenylalanine or tryptophan, so this is likely a read error. V gene TRBV4-1 combines with J gene TRBJ2-2; no clear D. Trimming removed 6 bases at V and 4 bases at J, with 15 bases between. Germline-derived CDR1 and CDR2 are MGHRA and YSYEKL. The CDR3 totals 15 residues. Written as DNA, the CDR3 is TGCGCCAGCAGGCCCCCCGGGCCGTTCACCGGGGAGCTGTTTGTT. This codes for CASRPPGPFTGELFV.

This clonotype was counted at least ten times. The rearrangement uses TRBV5-1 and TRBJ2-7; no firm D call. The V gene lost 3 bases and the J gene lost 1 base, with 11 bases spanning the gap. This CDR3 region has 14 residues. CDR1 is SGHRS and CDR2 is YFSETQ in the germline V gene. Here the CDR3 DNA reads TGCGCCAGCAGCTCCCCTTCAAAGTCCTACGAGCAGTACTTC. Its protein is CASSSPSKSYEQYF.

Many counts were recorded for this clonotype. The rearrangement uses TRBV19 and TRBJ2-1; D is perhaps TRBD1 or TRBD2 (5 bases each). Germline V CDR1 and CDR2: LNHDA, SQIVND (reference sequence). V was clipped by 6 bases and J by 1 base, with 13 bases between them. This CDR3 has 15 residues. CDR3 nucleotides: TGTGCCAGTAGGAAGGGAGCAGGGTCCTACAATGAGCAGTTCTTC. This encodes CASRKGAGSYNEQFF.

This clonotype was observed a handful of times. The chain employs TRBV5-1 and TRBJ2-3, with 7 bases identical to TRBD2. The V gene's germline CDR1 is SGHRS and CDR2 YFSETQ. The CDR3 has 16 residues. The V gene end was trimmed by 3 bases and the J gene end by 6 bases; junction bases not matched to a gene: 13. The CDR3 DNA is TGCGCCAGCAGCTCCGGAAATCTAGCGGAGGCCGATACGCAGTATTTT. It yields the protein CASSSGNLAEADTQYF.

This clonotype appeared many times. The rearrangement links TRBV6-1 to TRBJ1-6; 7 bases are a match to TRBD1. J was trimmed by 8 bases and V by 6 bases; bases with no gene match: 7. The CDR3 is made up of 14 amino acids. Germline values: CDR1 MNHNS, CDR2 SASEGT. CDR3 in amino acids: CASSSRTGHSPLHF. The CDR3 DNA reads as TGTGCCAGCAGCTCCAGGACAGGTCATTCACCCCTCCACTTT.

Regarding this clonotype: This sequence may be a read error, since a much larger clone differs from it by one base. The rearrangement links TRBV7-3 to TRBJ2-3; 7 nucleotides align to TRBD1. There are 14 residues in the CDR3. The germline gives CDR1 SGHTA, CDR2 FQGTGA. After removal of 2 bases from V and 2 bases from J, the junction contained 1 base not matched to a gene. CDR3 nucleotide sequence: TGTGCCAGCAGCTTAGACAGGGCCACAGATACGCAGTATTTT. Amino acid sequence: CASSLDRATDTQYF. Full variable domain (rest looked up from reference TRBV7-3 and TRBJ2-3): GAGVSQTPSNKVTEKGKYVELRCDPISGHTALYWYRQSLGQGPEFLIYFQGTGAADDSGLPNDRFFAVRPEGSVSTLKIQRTERGDSAVYLCASSLDRATDTQYFGPGTRLTVL.

Notes on this clonotype: This may stem from a read error, because a much larger clone lies one nucleotide away. This rearrangement joins TRBV7-6 to TRBJ2-1; possible D gene TRBD2, 5 bases. CDR3 length: 18 amino acids. Germline V gene sequence: CDR1 SGHVS, CDR2 FNYEAQ. CDR3 loop: CASSFGGVSGPSYNKQLF. In DNA form, the CDR3 reads TGTGCCAGCAGCTTCGGCGGCGTGAGCGGTCCCTCCTACAATAAGCAGCTCTTC.

This clonotype was seen many times. The J gene is TRBJ1-5, the V gene TRBV6-5; D is undetermined. CDR3 length: 12 amino acids. Looked up from germline, CDR1 is MNHEY and CDR2 is SVGAGI. Trimming took off 6 bases at V and 2 bases at J, with 5 bases between the two ends. CDR3 sequence: CASRTGNQPQHF. The CDR3 region has the DNA TGTGCCAGCAGGACCGGCAATCAGCCCCAGCATTTT.

This clonotype was picked up many times. The chain uses TRBV19 and TRBJ1-5; TRBD1 aligns across 8 bases. Trimming removed 6 bases from V and 4 bases from J; junction bases left unmatched: 14. The germline V gene has CDR1 LNHDA and CDR2 SQIVND (reference sequence). The CDR3 contains 17 residues. The CDR3 nucleotides are TGTGCCAGTAGATTAGTAGGGGGGACAGGTCGGAATCAGCCCCAGCATTTT. It codes for CASRLVGGTGRNQPQHF. The entire variable domain, with the rest obtained from reference TRBV19 and TRBJ1-5, is as follows: DGGITQSPKYLFRKEGQNVTLSCEQNLNHDAMYWYRQDPGQGLRLIYYSQIVNDFQKGDIAEGYSVSREKKESFPLTVTSAQKNPTAFYLCASRLVGGTGRNQPQHFGDGTRLSIL.

This clonotype came up many times. The chain is built from TRBV4-1 and TRBJ1-4, with D uncertain. Trimming shortened V by 4 bases and J by 3 bases, and 6 bases separated the two germline ends. Germline-derived CDR1 and CDR2 are MGHRA and YSYEKL. This CDR3 is built from 13 residues. The CDR3 is CASSRRANEKLFF. Written as DNA, the CDR3 is TGCGCCAGCAGCCGAAGAGCTAATGAAAAACTGTTTTTT.

In this sample, this clonotype turned up many times. The genes are TRBV10-1 and TRBJ2-2; D possibly uses TRBD1 or TRBD2 (6 bases each). Germline-derived CDR1 and CDR2 are WNHNN and SYGVQD (reference sequence). The V gene lost 3 bases and the J gene lost 8 bases, with 10 bases spanning the gap. CDR3 size: 13 residues. The DNA of the CDR3 is TGCGCCAGCAGTGACCGGGGGCTAGGGGAGCTGTTTTTT. This encodes CASSDRGLGELFF.

This clonotype was seen repeatedly, ten times or more. The chain is built from TRBV5-4 and TRBJ2-5; 8 bases are a match to TRBD2. V dropped 2 bases and J dropped 5; count of bases not matched to a gene: 8. CDR1 and CDR2 from the germline V gene are SGHNT and YYREEE (reference sequence). The CDR3 is 15 residues long. The CDR3 here is CASSFQISGGETQYF. In DNA, the CDR3 is TGTGCCAGCAGCTTTCAGATATCGGGGGGGGAGACCCAGTACTTC.

In its sample, this clonotype was seen many times. The CDR3 DNA sequence: TGTGCCAGCAGCTTGGGTACAGGGGGCGGCTATGGCTACACCTTC. Its translation: CASSLGTGGGYGYTF. The V and J genes are TRBV5-6 and TRBJ1-2; 9 bases agree with TRBD1. Germline trimming cut 0 bases from V and 4 bases from J; bases unmatched to any gene: 4. The CDR3 runs 15 residues. CDR1 and CDR2 from the germline V gene are SGHDT and YYEEEE.

In this sample, this clonotype turned up a few times. The genes are TRBV18 and TRBJ2-6; tentatively, D is TRBD1 or TRBD2 (5 bases each). V lost 3 bases to trimming and J lost 3 bases, with 6 bases between them. This CDR3 contains 14 residues. CDR1 and CDR2 from the germline V gene are KGHSH and LQKENI. CDR3 DNA: TGTGCCAGCTCACCGGGGGTTGGGGCCAACGTCCTGACTTTC. Amino acid sequence: CASSPGVGANVLTF.

This clonotype has at least ten counts. This chain joins TRBV11-2 and TRBJ2-1; D may be TRBD2 (5 bases). V shed 3 bases and J shed 13 bases, with 16 bases lying between them. The germline V gene encodes CDR1 SGHAT and CDR2 FQNNGV. The CDR3 extends over 13 amino acids. The CDR3 sequence is CASSFRAVDDQFF. The CDR3 coding sequence is TGTGCCAGCAGCTTCCGAGCGGTAGACGACCAGTTCTTC.

This chain links TRBV28 with TRBJ2-1, with D tentatively TRBD1 or TRBD2 (5 bases each). Trimming removed 2 bases at V and 9 bases at J, with 17 bases between. Germline CDR1 is MDHEN and CDR2 is SYDVKM. The CDR3 spans 15 residues. The CDR3 here is CASSLEQGEGLEQFF. Here the CDR3 DNA reads TGTGCCAGCAGTTTAGAGCAGGGAGAGGGTCTTGAGCAGTTCTTC.

This clonotype was recorded many times. The chain has TRBV20-1 and TRBJ1-6; no reliable D call. The CDR3 length is 15 residues. Looked up from germline, CDR1 is DFQATT and CDR2 is SNEGSKA (reference sequence). Trimming took off 6 bases at V and 7 bases at J, with 19 bases between the two ends. The CDR3 spells CSAGLGRPKNSPLHF. Here the CDR3 DNA reads TGCAGTGCAGGGCTAGGAAGACCTAAGAATTCACCCCTCCACTTT.

The sample holds a few counts of this clonotype. The chain uses TRBV18 and TRBJ1-6; D is undetermined. The length of the CDR3 is 17 residues. Germline values: CDR1 KGHSH, CDR2 LQKENI. V lost 3 bases and J lost 0, with 12 bases in between. The CDR3 region is CASSPRSESSYNSPLHF. Written as DNA, the CDR3 is TGTGCCAGCTCACCCCGATCCGAGAGCTCCTATAATTCACCCCTCCACTTT.

This clonotype was seen at least ten times. The gene calls are TRBV10-2 and TRBJ1-2, with a weak D call TRBD1 (6 bases). Germline CDR1 WSHSY, CDR2 SAAADI. V was shortened by 4 bases and J by 4 bases, with 13 bases between the two germline ends. The CDR3 spans 14 residues. The CDR3, as DNA: TGCGCCAGCAGTGTGGGGGGCTTGAGCTATGGCTACACCTTC. Its translation: CASSVGGLSYGYTF.